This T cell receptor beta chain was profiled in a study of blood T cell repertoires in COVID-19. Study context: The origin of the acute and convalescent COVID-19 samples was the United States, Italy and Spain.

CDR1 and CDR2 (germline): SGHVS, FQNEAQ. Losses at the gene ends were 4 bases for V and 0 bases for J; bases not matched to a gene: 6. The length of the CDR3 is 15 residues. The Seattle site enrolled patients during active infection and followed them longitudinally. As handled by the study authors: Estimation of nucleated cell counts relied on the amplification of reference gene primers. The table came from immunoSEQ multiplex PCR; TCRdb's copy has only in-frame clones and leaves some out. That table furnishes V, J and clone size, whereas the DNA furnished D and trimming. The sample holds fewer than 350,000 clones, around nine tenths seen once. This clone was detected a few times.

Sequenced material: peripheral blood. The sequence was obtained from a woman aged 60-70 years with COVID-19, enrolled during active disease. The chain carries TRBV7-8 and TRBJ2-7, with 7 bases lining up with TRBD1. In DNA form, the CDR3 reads TGTGCCAGCAGCTCAACAGGGGCTTTCTCCTACGAGCAGTACTTC. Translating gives CASSSTGAFSYEQYF.